The 16 T cell receptor beta chains below all came from one sample that was sequenced in a study of blood T cells in healthy people across ages. Next came a second PCR, run for about 7 to 12 cycles, which used a sample-barcoded 5' primer along with a J-beta primer mix. TCRdb fed the 5' RACE reads into MiXCR, producing one record per CDR3 protein. Among about a million distinct CDR3 sequences listed, under 50% were seen once. The sample was blood. Source of these receptors: a man under 40 in good health.

This sequence joins TRBV7-2 and TRBJ2-1, with D perhaps TRBD2 (5 bases). Germline CDR1 SGHTA, CDR2 FQGNSA. V dropped 5 bases and J dropped 5 bases, with 16 bases sitting between them. The CDR3 is 15 amino acids. The CDR3 nucleotides are TGTGCCAGCAGCCACCGGGGTTTAAGGGACAATGAGCAGTTCTTC. Protein sequence: CASSHRGLRDNEQFF. Full variable domain (outside the CDR3, taken from reference TRBV7-2 and TRBJ2-1): GAGVSQSPSNKVTEKGKDVELRCDPISGHTALYWYRQSLGQGLEFLIYFQGNSAPDKSGLPSDRFSAERTGGSVSTLTIQRTQQEDSAVYLCASSHRGLRDNEQFFGPGTRLTVL.

The chain combines TRBV6-2 or TRBV6-3 with TRBJ2-3; D gene uncertain. Germline-derived CDR1 and CDR2 are MNHEY and SVGEGT. There are 14 residues in the CDR3. Trimming removed 5 bases from V and 6 bases from J, with 15 bases in between. CDR3 in DNA: TGTGCCAGCAGTCTCGGACGTCTAAGGGATACGCAGTATTTT. Protein: CASSLGRLRDTQYF.

V is TRBV11-2 and J is TRBJ1-2; tentative D call: TRBD1 (5 bases). Per germline, CDR1 SGHAT and CDR2 FQNNGV. V was trimmed by 0 bases and J by 7 bases, leaving 9 bases between them. The CDR3 spans 13 residues. The DNA of the CDR3 is TGTGCCAGCAGCTTAGATTTCCAGGGTGGCTACACCTTC. Translating it yields CASSLDFQGGYTF.

The chain is built from TRBV4-2 and TRBJ1-2; D is possibly TRBD1 (6 bases). This CDR3 is 14 amino acids long. Germline V gene lookup returns CDR1 LGHNA and CDR2 YNFKEQ. V lost 0 bases and J 8 bases, leaving 13 bases between the germline ends. CDR3 nucleotide sequence: TGTGCCAGCAGCCAAGATAGGGGGGGCAACGGCTACACCTTC. This sequence encodes CASSQDRGGNGYTF.

The chain employs TRBV7-2 and TRBJ2-1; D may match TRBD1 or TRBD2 (5 bases each). The germline V and J ends were trimmed by 4 bases and 3 bases, with 19 bases remaining between them. Germline CDR1 SGHTA, CDR2 FQGNSA. The CDR3 runs 17 residues. In nucleotides, the CDR3 is TGTGCCAGCAGCTCACGCTCAGCCGGGGCCCACTACAATGAGCAGTTCTTC. Translation gives CASSSRSAGAHYNEQFF.

The CDR3 reads CSARVVAGDSYNEQFF. CDR3 coding DNA: TGCAGTGCTAGGGTGGTAGCGGGGGACTCCTACAATGAGCAGTTCTTC. J is TRBJ2-1 and V is TRBV20-1; 9 bases agree with TRBD2. Germline V lookup: CDR1 DFQATT, CDR2 SNEGSKA (reference sequence). The CDR3 runs to 16 residues. V trimming: 3 bases; J trimming: 0 bases; junction bases outside the gene matches: 6.

This chain joins TRBV28 and TRBJ2-4, with 9 bases aligning to TRBD2. The CDR3 extends over 15 amino acids. Germline V gives CDR1 MDHEN, CDR2 SYDVKM. J was trimmed by 13 bases and V by 3 bases; bases with no gene match: 13. The CDR3 nucleotides are TGTGCCAGCAGTTTCGGCGGGGGGGTTATGGATGAGCAGTACTTC. Amino acids: CASSFGGGVMDEQYF.

V gene TRBV11-1 combines with J gene TRBJ2-3, with TRBD1 matching 9 bases. Losses at the gene ends were 4 bases for V and 0 bases for J; bases not matched to a gene: 2. This CDR3 comprises 15 residues. CDR1 is SGHAT, CDR2 FQDESV, per germline (reference sequence). CDR3 region: CASSSQGASTDTQYF. CDR3 nucleotides: TGTGCCAGCAGCTCACAGGGGGCAAGCACAGATACGCAGTATTTT.

This chain joins TRBV6-2 or TRBV6-3 and TRBJ2-1; the match to TRBD2 covers 8 bases. Germline V CDR1 and CDR2: MNHEY, SVGEGT. There are 15 residues in the CDR3. V shed 6 bases and J 6 bases; nucleotides not matched to a gene: 10. CDR3 in DNA: TGTGCCAGCAGGAGGACGGGGGGGCTGGCCAATGAGCAGTTCTTC. It specifies CASRRTGGLANEQFF.

The gene calls are TRBV29-1 and TRBJ2-7, with a possible D match to TRBD1 (5 bases). Germline CDR1 is SQVTM and CDR2 is ANQGSEA. Trimming cost V 7 bases and J 0 bases, with 13 bases left between them. CDR3 length equals 13 residues. As DNA, the CDR3 is TGCAGCGCCCGTTACAGGAGCTCCTACGAGCAGTACTTC. This gives the protein CSARYRSSYEQYF.

The rearrangement links TRBV7-2 to TRBJ2-2; D gene uncertain. The CDR3 has 14 amino acids. CDR1 and CDR2 from the germline V gene are SGHTA and FQGNSA. Trimming pared 5 bases from V and 4 bases from J, leaving 11 bases between. Here the CDR3 DNA reads TGTGCCAGCAGCGCCGCCTGGACCACCGGGGAGCTGTTTTTT. This encodes CASSAAWTTGELFF.

The chain joins TRBV2 to TRBJ2-7, with TRBD1 matching over 8 bases. After removal of 7 bases from V and 1 base from J, the junction contained 3 bases not matched to a gene. Germline assignment: CDR1 SNHLY and CDR2 FYNNEI. The CDR3 runs 13 residues. This CDR3 reads CASNDRGSYEQYF. CDR3 in DNA: TGTGCCAGCAATGACAGGGGATCCTACGAGCAGTACTTC.

This clonotype was counted only a few times. The rearrangement joins TRBV29-1 to TRBJ2-3, with 8 positions matching TRBD2. The CDR3 is 20 amino acids. V dropped 3 bases and J dropped 5; count of bases not matched to a gene: 25. Looked up from germline, CDR1 is SQVTM and CDR2 is ANQGSEA. CDR3 protein: CSVEGAPSIQRGISGDTQYF. The CDR3 nucleotides are TGCAGCGTTGAGGGGGCTCCCTCCATCCAGCGGGGGATAAGTGGAGATACGCAGTATTTT.

This clonotype has a handful of counts. The genes are TRBV12-3 or TRBV12-4 and TRBJ2-7; D is undetermined. The CDR3 is 13 residues long. The V end lost 4 bases, the J end lost 0 bases, and 7 bases lay between the germline ends. CDR3 region: CASSSTNSYEQYF. The CDR3 DNA sequence: TGTGCCAGCAGTTCCACGAACTCCTACGAGCAGTACTTC.

The chain has TRBV12-3 or TRBV12-4 and TRBJ2-7; D is perhaps TRBD1 (6 bases). V lost 5 bases and J lost 3, with 11 bases in between. The CDR3 spans 13 residues. The CDR3 region has the DNA TGTGCCAGCAGTCTCCAACAGGGCTACGAGCAGTACTTC. Translating it yields CASSLQQGYEQYF.

This clonotype was found once. The chain employs TRBV5-1 and TRBJ2-4; D is uncertain. The CDR3 extends over 8 amino acids. V lost 10 bases and J 6 bases, leaving 2 bases between the germline ends. Germline-derived CDR1 and CDR2 are SGHRS and YFSETQ. In DNA, the CDR3 is TGCGCCGGAAACATTCAGTACTTC. Translating gives CAGNIQYF.